This T cell receptor (beta chain) was sequenced for a study of T-cell reconstitution after alpha-beta-depleted transplantation in children. Findings of the study overall: T-cell numbers and diversity one year post-transplant derived largely from freshly generated T cells.

The authors prepared the TCRbeta library with unique molecular identifiers. From the PCR reads, TCRdb called clonotypes with MiXCR, one entry per CDR3 protein. Of about 300,000 distinct CDR3 sequences listed, almost 8% are singletons. The CDR3 consists of 12 residues. Germline V gives CDR1 GTSNPN, CDR2 SVGIG (reference sequence). V shed 1 base and J shed 5 bases, with 8 bases lying between them. In this sample, this clonotype turned up a few times. The antigen is unknown. The starting material was peripheral blood, obtained 360 days after TCRalphabeta/CD19-depleted stem cell transplant. The TCR was taken from a female patient aged 2-9 years who had a stem cell transplant for Fanconi anemia, so the T cells may come from the graft donor. The chain carries TRBV30 and TRBJ2-5, with unresolved D. The CDR3 DNA reads TGTGCCTGGAGTGAGGATTGGGAGACCCAGTACTTC. Translated, it gives CAWSEDWETQYF.